The rows below give T cell receptor beta chains drawn from one sample of a study of CD8 T cells in Susac syndrome. In TCRdb, the immunoSEQ multiplex PCR reads were re-called with MiXCR into one record per CDR3 protein. The data contain 150,000 to 200,000 distinct CDR3 sequences, 90% to 97% of them singletons. Sequencing was carried out using CD4+ T cells from PBMCs. The receptors shown here come from a human donor with Susac syndrome. The CDR3 runs from the conserved cysteine through the conserved F or W. The order of the fields is clone size, J gene, CDR3 length, D gene, V gene, CDR3 protein, CDR3 DNA. D genes are given only for firm matches. The size entry is marked missing in some rows and otherwise reads once, few, many or a size class.

. TRBJ1-1 13 . TRBV29-1 CSVVRDRGTEAFF TGCAGCGTTGTCAGGGATCGGGGCACTGAAGCTTTCTTT
. TRBJ2-3 16 . TRBV29-1 CSAFIRDGQAADTQYF TGCAGCGCCTTCATCCGGGACGGTCAGGCGGCAGATACGCAGTATTTT
. TRBJ2-3 18 TRBD1 TRBV28 CASSSLPGTGKSTDTQYF TGTGCCAGCAGTTCATTACCCGGGACAGGGAAAAGCACAGATACGCAGTATTTT
once TRBJ1-4 13 . TRBV12-3/TRBV12-4 CASSFGTPEKLFF TGTGCCAGCAGCTTCGGGACACCTGAAAAACTGTTTTTT
. TRBJ1-5 14 . TRBV20-1 CSASYLGGNQPQHF TGCAGTGCTAGTTACCTAGGGGGAAATCAGCCCCAGCATTTT
. TRBJ1-1 14 . TRBV20-1 CSARVGALNTEAFF TGCAGTGCTAGAGTGGGGGCTCTGAACACTGAAGCTTTCTTT
. TRBJ1-1 13 TRBD1 TRBV2 CASSWTGGTEAFF TGTGCCAGCAGTTGGACAGGGGGCACTGAAGCTTTCTTT
once TRBJ1-1 14 . TRBV12-3/TRBV12-4 CASRLTGSNTEAFF TGTGCCAGCAGGCTGACAGGTTCTAACACTGAAGCTTTCTTT
. TRBJ2-6 20 . TRBV15 CATSRDLQVEIVSGANVLTF TGTGCCACCAGCAGAGATCTACAGGTAGAGATTGTCTCTGGGGCCAACGTCCTGACTTTC
. TRBJ2-2 14 . TRBV24-1 CATSDQGLPGELFF TGTGCCACCAGTGATCAAGGGTTACCCGGGGAGCTGTTTTTT
. TRBJ2-1 14 . TRBV9 CASSVPVRGNEQFF TGTGCCAGCAGCGTCCCCGTCCGGGGGAATGAGCAGTTCTTC
. TRBJ1-2 17 . TRBV5-1 CASSLAIDRRVNYGYTF TGCGCCAGCAGCTTGGCGATCGACAGGAGAGTTAACTATGGCTACACCTTC
once TRBJ1-5 14 . TRBV20-1 CSASTGGTNQPQHF TGCAGTGCTAGTACCGGGGGGACCAATCAGCCCCAGCATTTT
. TRBJ2-1 14 . TRBV9 CASSPGTLGYEQFF TGTGCCAGCAGCCCCGGGACTCTAGGCTATGAGCAGTTCTTC
. TRBJ1-5 14 . TRBV12-3/TRBV12-4 CASSLEADYQPQHF TGTGCCAGCAGTTTGGAGGCAGATTATCAGCCCCAGCATTTT
. TRBJ2-7 11 . TRBV5-6 CASTLLDEQYF TGTGCCAGCACCCTACTGGACGAGCAGTACTTC
once TRBJ2-6 15 . TRBV5-1 CASSPGLTGANVLTF TGCGCCAGCAGCCCGGGACTGACCGGGGCCAACGTCCTGACTTTC
. TRBJ1-5 15 . TRBV12-3/TRBV12-4 CASSFRSSSEQPQHF TGTGCCAGCAGTTTCCGGTCGTCGAGCGAGCAGCCCCAGCATTTT
. TRBJ1-1 12 . TRBV5-1 CASSQEGYGAFF TGCGCCAGCAGCCAGGAGGGATACGGAGCTTTCTTT
. TRBJ1-2 15 TRBD1 TRBV27 CASRPADRDHYGYTF TGTGCCAGCAGGCCGGCGGACAGGGATCACTATGGCTACACCTTC
. TRBJ2-7 13 TRBD2 TRBV15 CATASGSTYEQYF TGTGCCACCGCCAGCGGGAGTACCTACGAGCAGTACTTC
. TRBJ2-1 13 . TRBV4-1 CASSHGPLNEQFF TGCGCCAGCAGCCATGGGCCCCTCAATGAGCAGTTCTTC
. TRBJ2-7 13 . TRBV30 CAWSVGGPYEQYF TGTGCCTGGAGTGTGGGCGGCCCCTACGAGCAGTACTTC
. TRBJ2-1 13 TRBD1 TRBV7-2 CASSRDRVNEQFF TGTGCCAGCAGCCGGGACAGGGTCAATGAGCAGTTCTTC
. TRBJ1-6 16 . TRBV7-2 CASRPQGDPYNSPLHF TGTGCCAGCAGACCGCAGGGAGATCCCTATAATTCACCCCTCCACTTT
. TRBJ1-5 14 . TRBV20-1 CSASMQVGNQPQHF TGCAGTGCTAGTATGCAGGTGGGCAATCAGCCCCAGCATTTT
. TRBJ2-3 15 TRBD1 TRBV15 CATSVGDRATDTQYF TGTGCCACCAGTGTCGGGGACAGGGCCACAGATACGCAGTATTTT
. TRBJ2-2 14 . TRBV29-1 CSVQGTANTGELFF TGCAGCGTTCAAGGGACCGCGAACACCGGGGAGCTGTTTTTT
. TRBJ2-2 14 . TRBV19 CASSIGRVTGELFF TGTGCCAGTAGTATCGGCAGGGTCACCGGGGAGCTGTTTTTT
. TRBJ1-2 14 . TRBV29-1 CSVEAPGSLGRYTF TGCAGCGTTGAAGCGCCGGGCTCGCTGGGTCGCTACACCTTC
once TRBJ1-1 17 TRBD1 TRBV20-1 CSARDEGTGGRNTEAFF TGCAGTGCTAGAGATGAGGGTACAGGGGGCAGGAACACTGAAGCTTTCTTT
. TRBJ1-2 14 . TRBV7-2 CASTKGNRADGYTF TGTGCCAGCACCAAGGGTAACAGGGCGGATGGCTACACCTTC
once TRBJ2-7 12 . TRBV18 CASSGELDEQYF TGTGCCAGCTCAGGCGAGCTCGACGAGCAGTACTTC
. TRBJ2-1 15 . TRBV5-4 CASSLNPDTYNEQFF TGTGCCAGCAGCTTGAATCCGGACACTTACAATGAGCAGTTCTTC
. TRBJ2-5 13 . TRBV29-1 CSSFARGGETQYF TGCAGCTCATTTGCCCGGGGAGGAGAGACCCAGTACTTC
. TRBJ2-7 14 . TRBV5-6 CASSLVDSVGEQYF TGTGCCAGCAGCTTGGTAGACAGCGTCGGCGAGCAGTACTTC
once TRBJ2-1 15 . TRBV20-1 CSARAGPHPYNEQFF TGCAGTGCTAGAGCTGGGCCCCACCCCTACAATGAGCAGTTCTTC
once TRBJ2-1 14 . TRBV7-2 CASSLDYRGNEQFF TGTGCCAGCAGCCTGGACTACCGGGGCAATGAGCAGTTCTTC
. TRBJ2-5 12 . TRBV2 CASRGDSETQYF TGTGCCAGCAGGGGAGACTCGGAGACCCAGTACTTC
. TRBJ1-1 16 . TRBV4-2 CASSQDLEGVNTEAFF TGTGCCAGCAGCCAAGATCTAGAGGGGGTGAACACTGAAGCTTTCTTT
. TRBJ2-1 13 TRBD2 TRBV29-1 CSAGTSGSTEQFF TGCAGCGCCGGGACTAGCGGGAGTACTGAGCAGTTCTTC
. TRBJ1-1 11 . TRBV4-1 CASSQFEEAFF TGCGCCAGCAGCCAATTTGAAGAAGCTTTCTTT
. TRBJ1-5 15 TRBD1 TRBV4-3 CASSQTTGGFQPQHF TGCGCCAGCAGCCAAACTACAGGGGGCTTTCAGCCCCAGCATTTT
. TRBJ2-1 16 TRBD1 TRBV15 CATSRPVGQGYNEQFF TGTGCCACCAGCAGACCGGTGGGACAGGGGTACAATGAGCAGTTCTTC
. TRBJ2-3 16 . TRBV5-8 CASSSLDLGITDTQYF TGTGCCAGCAGCTCTCTCGACCTTGGGATCACAGATACGCAGTATTTT
. TRBJ2-3 15 . TRBV2 CASTKPGQFTDTQYF TGTGCCAGCACTAAACCAGGACAGTTCACAGATACGCAGTATTTT
. TRBJ2-3 15 TRBD2 TRBV28 CASSGLAGFTDTQYF TGTGCCAGCAGCGGACTAGCGGGGTTCACAGATACGCAGTATTTT
. TRBJ2-1 15 TRBD2 TRBV9 CASSVIAGGFDEQFF TGTGCCAGCAGCGTAATAGCGGGGGGTTTCGATGAGCAGTTCTTC
. TRBJ2-3 15 . TRBV7-2 CASSSPTSWDDTQYF TGTGCCAGCAGCTCGCCGACTAGTTGGGACGATACGCAGTATTTT
. TRBJ2-5 14 . TRBV7-2 CASSLIGLQETQYF TGTGCCAGCAGCTTAATCGGCCTCCAAGAGACCCAGTACTTC
. TRBJ2-3 16 . TRBV4-3 CASSQAQQLSTDTQYF TGCGCCAGCAGCCAAGCCCAACAGCTTAGCACAGATACGCAGTATTTT
. TRBJ1-1 13 TRBD1 TRBV13 CASSYRGGTEAFF TGTGCCAGCAGCTACAGGGGGGGGACTGAAGCTTTCTTT
. TRBJ2-7 12 . TRBV30 CAWSLGGYEQYF TGTGCCTGGAGTCTGGGTGGCTACGAGCAGTACTTC
. TRBJ2-1 17 . TRBV27 CASSLGPGTGPLNEQFF TGTGCCAGCAGTTTAGGGCCGGGGACTGGACCCCTTAATGAGCAGTTCTTC
. TRBJ2-2 15 . TRBV4-3 CASSRGAAQSGELFF TGCGCCAGCAGCCGGGGAGCGGCTCAGTCCGGGGAGCTGTTTTTT
. TRBJ2-3 15 TRBD2 TRBV5-6 CASTISGRAGDTQYF TGTGCCAGCACCATTAGCGGGAGGGCCGGAGATACGCAGTATTTT
. TRBJ1-5 16 . TRBV15 CATSSGFKGSNQPQHF TGTGCCACCAGCAGCGGATTTAAGGGGAGCAATCAGCCCCAGCATTTT
. TRBJ2-1 15 . TRBV19 CASSIDEHIYNEQFF TGTGCCAGTAGTATAGATGAACACATTTACAATGAGCAGTTCTTC
. TRBJ2-2 12 . TRBV29-1 CSVESGHGELFF TGCAGCGTTGAATCGGGGCACGGGGAGCTGTTTTTT